A single sample gave rise to the 17 T cell receptor beta chains below, sequenced in a study of T-cell reconstitution after alpha-beta-depleted transplantation in children. Researchers prepared the TCRbeta library using unique molecular identifiers, the study reports. TCRdb reprocessed the PCR reads with MiXCR, giving one entry per CDR3 protein. The sample yields thousands of distinct CDR3 sequences, about a quarter seen once. This sample comprised PBMCs, mostly from graft donor cells, obtained 60 days after TCRalphabeta/CD19-depleted stem cell transplant. Receptor source: a boy younger than two who had a stem cell transplant for acute myeloid leukemia, so the T cells may come from the graft donor.

The V gene is TRBV5-1, the J gene TRBJ2-3; TRBD2 is a possible D gene (5 bases). The germline V gene has CDR1 SGHRS and CDR2 YFSETQ. V gave up 4 bases and J gave up 1 base, with 13 bases separating them. The CDR3 is 15 amino acids. CDR3 sequence reads: CASSLDGVGTDTQYF. The CDR3 nucleotides read TGCGCCAGCAGCCTCGACGGGGTGGGCACAGATACGCAGTATTTT.

This clonotype appeared many times. This chain connects TRBV7-9 to TRBJ1-6, with TRBD1 matching over 7 bases. V dropped 4 bases and J dropped 10; count of bases not matched to a gene: 7. CDR1 SEHNR and CDR2 FQNEAQ come from the germline V gene (reference sequence). The CDR3 consists of 14 residues. CDR3 loop: CASSWWQGGSPLHF. In DNA form, the CDR3 reads TGTGCCAGCAGCTGGTGGCAGGGGGGATCACCCCTCCACTTT.

This clonotype was seen many times. The chain has TRBV5-4 and TRBJ2-1; D is possibly TRBD1 (5 bases). Germline CDR1 SGHNT, CDR2 YYREEE (reference sequence). The CDR3 covers 14 residues. The ends were cut back, 4 bases at V and 3 bases at J, with 11 bases in the middle. CDR3 loop: CASSPPDSYNEQFF. CDR3 sequence (DNA): TGTGCCAGCAGCCCCCCAGACAGCTACAATGAGCAGTTCTTC.

The sample holds many counts of this clonotype. The chain couples TRBV18 to TRBJ1-2; D gene unclear. In germline, CDR1 is KGHSH, CDR2 LQKENI. The CDR3 spans 14 residues. The V end lost 2 bases, the J end lost 0 bases, and 7 bases lay between the germline ends. As DNA, the CDR3 is TGTGCCAGCTCACCAATAGGTCCTAACTATGGCTACACCTTC. Protein sequence: CASSPIGPNYGYTF.

This clonotype was seen a handful of times. The chain has TRBV18 and TRBJ2-7, with D maybe TRBD1 (5 bases). Trimming cost V 3 bases and J 3 bases, with 21 bases left between them. CDR1 and CDR2 (germline): KGHSH, LQKENI. The CDR3 length is 17 residues. CDR3 nucleotide sequence: TGTGCCAGCTCACCTTTAGGGGTAGTAGGGGTGGGCTACGAGCAGTACGTC. It yields the protein CASSPLGVVGVGYEQYV.

This clonotype was observed at least ten times. The chain links TRBV18 to TRBJ2-1, with 9 bases matching TRBD2. Germline CDR1 and CDR2: KGHSH and LQKENI. This CDR3 contains 16 residues. V gave up 4 bases and J gave up 1 base; unmatched junction bases: 5. This CDR3 reads CASSQTSGPSYNEQFF. The CDR3 nucleotides read TGTGCCAGCTCACAGACTAGCGGCCCATCCTACAATGAGCAGTTCTTC.

This clonotype is labeled as medium-sized. The rearrangement links TRBV7-9 to TRBJ1-1; D not resolved. The V and J ends lost 5 bases and 2 bases respectively, with 15 bases between them. Per germline, CDR1 SEHNR and CDR2 FQNEAQ (reference sequence). This CDR3 contains 15 residues. The CDR3 region is CASSLISNRNTEAFF. CDR3 bases: TGTGCCAGCAGCCTGATATCCAACAGAAACACTGAAGCTTTCTTT.

This clonotype was observed many times. The V and J genes are TRBV28 and TRBJ2-5; a possible D gene is TRBD1 (5 bases). The CDR3 is 14 residues long. CDR1 is MDHEN and CDR2 is SYDVKM in the germline V gene. Between the trimmed V and J ends, which lost 6 bases and 3 bases, there was a span of 14 bases. CDR3 residues: CASRMDTWEETQYF. CDR3 sequence (DNA): TGTGCCAGCAGGATGGACACGTGGGAAGAGACCCAGTACTTC.

The table lists this clonotype with many counts. The chain couples TRBV11-2 to TRBJ2-1; TRBD2 matches at 10 bases. The CDR3 loop spans 17 amino acids. The V gene end was trimmed by 2 bases and the J gene end by 4 bases; junction bases not matched to a gene: 8. CDR1 and CDR2 (germline): SGHAT, FQNNGV. CDR3: CASSLFLASGGYNEQFF. CDR3 coding DNA: TGTGCCAGCAGCTTATTCCTGGCTAGCGGGGGATACAATGAGCAGTTCTTC.

Judged by abundance, this clonotype is medium-sized. This chain joins TRBV7-8 and TRBJ2-1; TRBD2 aligns across 8 bases. Germline V gene sequence: CDR1 SGHVS, CDR2 FQNEAQ. Trimming at V came to 7 bases and at J to 9 bases, leaving 17 bases not matched to a gene. The CDR3 extends over 16 amino acids. The DNA for the CDR3 is TGTGCCAGCAAACGACATTTCGGCCTAGCGGGTAGTGAGCAGTTCTTC. It yields the protein CASKRHFGLAGSEQFF.

This clonotype was seen many times. The chain joins TRBV14 to TRBJ1-1, with D possibly TRBD1 on 6 matching bases. Trimming removed 0 bases at V and 7 bases at J, with 9 bases between. Germline lookup yields CDR1 SGHDN and CDR2 FVKESK. The CDR3 is 13 amino acids. CDR3 residues: CASSQDGGLEAFF. In DNA form, the CDR3 reads TGTGCCAGCAGCCAAGATGGGGGGCTTGAAGCTTTCTTT.

Many counts were recorded for this clonotype. CDR3 DNA sequence: TGTGCCAGCAGCTTACTAGCTGTTTCCTACAATGAGCAGTTCTTC. Its translation is CASSLLAVSYNEQFF. The chain combines TRBV11-1 with TRBJ2-1, with D perhaps TRBD2 (5 bases). The V and J ends lost 2 bases and 1 base respectively, with 9 bases between them. The V gene's germline CDR1 is SGHAT and CDR2 FQDESV (reference sequence). The CDR3 loop spans 15 amino acids. The full variable domain, its missing parts supplied by reference TRBV11-1 and TRBJ2-1, is EAEVAQSPRYKITEKSQAVAFWCDPISGHATLYWYRQILGQGPELLVQFQDESVVDDSQLPKDRFSAERLKGVDSTLKIQPAELGDSAMYLCASSLLAVSYNEQFFGPGTRLTVL.

A single count supports this clonotype. The chain carries TRBV7-2 and TRBJ2-7, with D possibly matching TRBD2 (6 bases). Trimming shortened V by 1 base and J by 0 bases, and 10 bases separated the two germline ends. The CDR3 runs 15 residues. In germline, CDR1 is SGHTA, CDR2 FQGNSA. CDR3 in amino acids: CASSLVVGGSYEQYF. CDR3 in DNA: TGTGCCAGCAGCTTAGTCGTCGGGGGCTCCTACGAGCAGTACTTC.

In this sample, this clonotype turned up a few times. CDR3 loop: CATTQSFGSLGTQYF. The CDR3 DNA reads as TGTGCCACCACCCAAAGCTTCGGTTCTCTGGGTACGCAGTATTTT. The chain carries TRBV3-1 and TRBJ2-3; no clear D gene. The V end was cut by 10 bases, the J end by 8 bases, with 25 bases between. Germline CDR1 LGHDT, CDR2 YNNKEL (reference sequence). The CDR3 totals 15 residues.

In this sample, this clonotype turned up many times. The CDR3 here is CASRTGGWNEKLFF. In DNA, the CDR3 is TGTGCCAGCAGGACAGGGGGGTGGAATGAAAAACTGTTTTTT. J is TRBJ1-4 and V is TRBV5-8; 9 bases line up with TRBD1. J lost 5 bases, V lost 5 bases, and 4 bases had no gene match. The CDR3 is 14 amino acids. The V gene's germline CDR1 is SGHTS and CDR2 YDEGEE.

The gene calls are TRBV20-1 and TRBJ2-7; D gene ambiguous. This CDR3 region has 12 residues. Germline CDR1 and CDR2: DFQATT and SNEGSKA (reference sequence). V lost 1 base to trimming and J lost 0 bases, with 4 bases between them. CDR3 in amino acids: CSARGGSYEQYF. The CDR3 nucleotides read TGCAGTGCTAGAGGGGGCTCCTACGAGCAGTACTTC.

Many counts were recorded for this clonotype. The V call is TRBV3-2, the J call TRBJ2-5; TRBD2, the table's D call, was not compared with the DNA. TRBV3-2 is an annotated pseudogene. This CDR3 region has 15 residues. The DNA for the CDR3 is TGTGCCAGCGCTGTTCGACTAGCAGCTCAAGAGACCCAGTACTTC. Amino acids: CASAVRLAAQETQYF.